This T cell receptor beta chain was profiled in a study of T cell responses to AZD1222 COVID-19 vaccine. General study points: A mostly white British donor set with more females was recruited, and clonal diversity was possibly underestimated. Dominant CD4 TCR responses targeted spike regions 160-218 and 743-854. The study found Spike-specific TCR breadth and depth rose after two AZD1222 doses.

The table came from immunoSEQ multiplex PCR; TCRdb's copy has only in-frame clones and leaves some out. The sample shows around 160,000 clones, approximately 90% of them seen only once. This clone has a single count. The antigen is not known. V gave up 3 bases and J gave up 3 bases; unmatched junction bases: 8. Germline lookup yields CDR1 KGHSH and CDR2 LQKENI. The CDR3 is 16 residues long. The rearrangement links TRBV18 to TRBJ2-3; 8 nucleotides align to TRBD2. The receptor was isolated from an adult in good health. The source was peripheral blood, collected on day 0 of AZD1222 vaccination. CDR3 region: CASSPSLSGGTDTQYF. The CDR3 coding sequence is TGTGCCAGCTCACCCTCGTTATCGGGAGGGACAGATACGCAGTATTTT.